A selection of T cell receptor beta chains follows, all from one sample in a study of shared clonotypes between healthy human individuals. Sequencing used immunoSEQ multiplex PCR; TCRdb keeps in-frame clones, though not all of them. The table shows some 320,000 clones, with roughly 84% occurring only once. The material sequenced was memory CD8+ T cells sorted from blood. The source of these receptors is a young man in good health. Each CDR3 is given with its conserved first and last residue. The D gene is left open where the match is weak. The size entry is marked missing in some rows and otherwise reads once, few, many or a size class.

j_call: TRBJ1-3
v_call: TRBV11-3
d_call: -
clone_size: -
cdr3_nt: TGTGCCAGCAGCTTAGATGGGACCTCTGGAAACACCATATATTTT
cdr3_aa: CASSLDGTSGNTIYF

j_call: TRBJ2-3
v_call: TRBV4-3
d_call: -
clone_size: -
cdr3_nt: TGCGCCAGCAGCCAAGGGTTGACACGGGCCACAGATACGCAGTATTTT
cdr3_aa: CASSQGLTRATDTQYF

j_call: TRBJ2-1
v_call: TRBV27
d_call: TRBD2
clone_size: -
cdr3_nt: TGTGCCAGCAGTTTACAACTAGCGGGAGGGAGGGATGAGCAGTTCTTC
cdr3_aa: CASSLQLAGGRDEQFF

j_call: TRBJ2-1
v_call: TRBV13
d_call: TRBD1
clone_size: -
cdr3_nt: TGTGCCAGCAGCTTAGATTACCGGGACAGGTTGAACAATGAGCAGTTCTTC
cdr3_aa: CASSLDYRDRLNNEQFF

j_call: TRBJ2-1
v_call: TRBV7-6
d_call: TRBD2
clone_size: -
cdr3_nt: TGTGCCAGCAGTATCTCGGCGGGAGTGAGTGAGCAGTTCTTC
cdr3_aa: CASSISAGVSEQFF

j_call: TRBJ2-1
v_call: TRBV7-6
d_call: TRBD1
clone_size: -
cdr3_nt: TGTGCCAGCAGCTTAGAGGCGACAGGGGGGAGTGAGCAGTTCTTC
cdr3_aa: CASSLEATGGSEQFF

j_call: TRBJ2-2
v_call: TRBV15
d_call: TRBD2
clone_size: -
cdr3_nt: TGTGCCACCAGCGCCTCCGGGACTAGCGGGACTGGCACCGGGGAGCTGTTTTTT
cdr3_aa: CATSASGTSGTGTGELFF

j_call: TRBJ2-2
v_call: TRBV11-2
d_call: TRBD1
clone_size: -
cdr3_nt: TGTGCCAGCAGCCAGGACAGGGGGCTTCCCGGGGAGCTGTTTTTT
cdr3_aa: CASSQDRGLPGELFF

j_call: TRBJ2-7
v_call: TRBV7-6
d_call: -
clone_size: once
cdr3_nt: TGTGCCAGCAGCTTAAACGGGGAGTTAAGCTACGAGCAGTACTTC
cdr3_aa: CASSLNGELSYEQYF

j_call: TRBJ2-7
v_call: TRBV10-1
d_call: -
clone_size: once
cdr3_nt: TGCGCCAGCAGTGAAGGAGAATCCTACGAGCAGTACTTC
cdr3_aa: CASSEGESYEQYF

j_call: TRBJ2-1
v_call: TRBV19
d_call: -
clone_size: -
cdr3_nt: TGTGCCAGTAGCCATCCCCGCTACAATGAGCAGTTCTTC
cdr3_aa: CASSHPRYNEQFF

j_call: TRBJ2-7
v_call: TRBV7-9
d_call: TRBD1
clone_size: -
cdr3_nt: TGTGCCAGCAGCGTAACTCCGGGACAGGGAGTTGAGCAGTACTTC
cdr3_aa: CASSVTPGQGVEQYF

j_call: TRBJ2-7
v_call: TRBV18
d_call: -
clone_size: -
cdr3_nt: TGTGCCAGCTCCTTAGGGGACACGCTGTGGTACGAGCAGTACTTC
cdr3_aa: CASSLGDTLWYEQYF

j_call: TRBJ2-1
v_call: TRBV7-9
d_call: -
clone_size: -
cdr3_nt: TGTGCCAGCAGCCCCGGGGCAGGGGTCGGCAATGAGCAGTTCTTC
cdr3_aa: CASSPGAGVGNEQFF

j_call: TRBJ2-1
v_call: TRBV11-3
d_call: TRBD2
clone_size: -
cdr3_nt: TGTGCCAGCAGCCCCGGACTAGCGAGGAATGAGCAGTTCTTC
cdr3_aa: CASSPGLARNEQFF

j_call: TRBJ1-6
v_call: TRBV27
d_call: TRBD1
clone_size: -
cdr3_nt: TGTGCCAGCAGTTTAGGACAGGCAAATTCACCCCTCCACTTT
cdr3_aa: CASSLGQANSPLHF

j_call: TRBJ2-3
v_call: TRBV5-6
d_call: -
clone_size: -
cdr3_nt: TGTGCCAGCAGCTCGGGGGAGGGCACAGATACGCAGTATTTT
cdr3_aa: CASSSGEGTDTQYF

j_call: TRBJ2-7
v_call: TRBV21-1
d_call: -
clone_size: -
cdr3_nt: TGTGCCAGCAGCCCACGGACGGCCAGGCAGGCGTACTTC
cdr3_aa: CASSPRTARQAYF

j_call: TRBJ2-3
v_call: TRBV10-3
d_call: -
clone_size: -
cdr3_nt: TGTGCCATCAGCTCCCCCAACACAGATACGCAGTATTTT
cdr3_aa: CAISSPNTDTQYF